Following are 3 T cell receptor beta chains from one sample sequenced in a study of blood T cell repertoires in COVID-19. The table came from immunoSEQ multiplex PCR; TCRdb's copy has only in-frame clones and leaves some out. Here the sample spans about 34,000 clones, roughly 87% being singletons. Sequenced: peripheral blood. The receptors shown here come from an elderly man with acute or convalescent COVID-19.

The rearrangement uses TRBV7-8 and TRBJ1-3; D is unresolved. This CDR3 has 16 residues. The ends were cut back, 2 bases at V and 0 bases at J, with 11 bases in the middle. Germline V lookup: CDR1 SGHVS, CDR2 FQNEAQ. The CDR3 sequence is CASSLSPGRSGNTIYF. CDR3 nucleotide sequence: TGTGCCAGCAGCTTATCTCCAGGTCGCTCTGGAAACACCATATATTTT.

The rearrangement joins TRBV2 to TRBJ2-5; TRBD2 aligns across 10 bases. This CDR3 spans 17 amino acids. Germline-derived CDR1 and CDR2 are SNHLY and FYNNEI. Trimming cost V 2 bases and J 6 bases; bases outside gene matches: 12. CDR3 nucleotides: TGTGCCAGCAGTGAACCACGCGGAGCGGGGGGGCCAAAGACCCAGTACTTC. Residues: CASSEPRGAGGPKTQYF.

The V and J genes are TRBV5-8 and TRBJ2-7; the match to TRBD2 covers 7 bases. V lost 6 bases to trimming and J lost 4 bases; unmatched junction nucleotides: 16. Looked up from germline, CDR1 is SGHTS and CDR2 is YDEGEE. CDR3 length equals 16 residues. The CDR3 region is CASNTFWGGGGYEQYF. As DNA, the CDR3 is TGTGCCAGCAACACTTTCTGGGGCGGCGGGGGATACGAGCAGTACTTC.